The 16 T cell receptor beta chains in this list originate from one sample, sequenced in a study of blood T cells in healthy people across ages. PCR was performed a second time for about 6 to 12 cycles using a sample-barcoded 5' primer and a J-beta primer mix. TCRdb passed the 5' RACE reads through MiXCR, listing each CDR3 protein once. The sample shows hundreds of thousands of distinct CDR3 sequences, approximately 53% of them seen only once. The source material was blood. The receptors come from a man in his forties in good health.

The chain uses TRBV12-3 or TRBV12-4 and TRBJ1-2; 7 bases match TRBD1. Germline trimming cut 6 bases from V and 4 bases from J; bases unmatched to any gene: 14. The CDR3 is 16 residues long. CDR3 region: CASSSHRNQGVYGYTF. The CDR3, as DNA: TGTGCCAGCAGCTCACACCGGAACCAGGGGGTCTATGGCTACACCTTC.

The chain uses TRBV9 and TRBJ2-1; 7 bases align to TRBD2. Germline loops: CDR1 SGDLS, CDR2 YYNGEE. CDR3 size: 16 residues. The V segment lost 3 bases and the J segment 4 bases; nucleotides outside the gene matches: 10. DNA for the CDR3: TGTGCCAGCAGCGGAGATCCCAGCGGGGAATACAATGAGCAGTTCTTC. Amino acid sequence: CASSGDPSGEYNEQFF.

The chain links TRBV2 to TRBJ1-6; maybe TRBD1 (5 bases). Trimming took off 8 bases at V and 8 bases at J, with 16 bases between the two ends. The CDR3 consists of 14 residues. The germline V gene encodes CDR1 SNHLY and CDR2 FYNNEI. The CDR3 DNA is TGTGCCAGCCGAACACGGACACAGGATTCACCCCTCCACTTT. Protein: CASRTRTQDSPLHF. The full variable domain, in which reference TRBV2 and TRBJ1-6 provide the parts outside the CDR3, is EPEVTQTPSHQVTQMGQEVILRCVPISNHLYFYWYRQILGQKVEFLVSFYNNEISEKSEIFDDQFSVERPDGSNFTLKIRSTKLEDSAMYFCASRTRTQDSPLHFGNGTRLTVT.

There are a few counts of this clonotype. The chain recombines TRBV6-5 with TRBJ2-5, with TRBD1 matching over 10 bases. The last part of the DNA fits TRBJ2-7 better; the J call may be wrong. The germline V gene has CDR1 MNHEY and CDR2 SVGAGI. This CDR3 comprises 13 residues. The CDR3 protein is CASNRQGAHEQYF. The CDR3 bases are TGTGCCAGCAACAGACAGGGGGCCCACGAGCAGTACTTC.

This chain joins TRBV27 and TRBJ1-5; D is uncertain. The CDR3 contains 14 residues. Germline values: CDR1 MNHEY, CDR2 SMNVEV (reference sequence). The V end lost 3 bases, the J end lost 3 bases, and 9 bases lay between the germline ends. The CDR3 loop reads CASSFGPHNQPQHF. The CDR3 DNA follows: TGTGCCAGCAGTTTCGGACCGCACAATCAGCCCCAGCATTTT.

The chain links TRBV20-1 to TRBJ2-3, with D maybe TRBD1 (6 bases). CDR1 is DFQATT and CDR2 is SNEGSKA in the germline V gene (reference sequence). The CDR3 covers 13 residues. Deletions cut 6 bases from V and 4 bases from J, with 14 bases between. This CDR3 is CSAGGPGADTQYF. DNA of the CDR3: TGCAGTGCAGGGGGACCCGGAGCAGATACGCAGTATTTT.

The V call is TRBV20-1, the J call TRBJ2-3; D remains ambiguous. The CDR3 extends over 15 amino acids. Per the germline V gene, CDR1 is DFQATT and CDR2 is SNEGSKA (reference sequence). This CDR3 is CSETLELLRTDTQYF. CDR3 DNA sequence: TGCAGCGAAACCCTAGAGCTCCTACGTACAGATACGCAGTATTTT.

This clonotype was picked up a small number of times. The chain uses TRBV24-1 and TRBJ2-4; 9 nucleotides match TRBD1. In germline, CDR1 is KGHDR, CDR2 SFDVKD. The CDR3 sequence is 16 residues long. V gave up 9 bases and J gave up 2 bases; unmatched junction bases: 10. CDR3 in DNA: TGTGCCACCCAGGGCGGGACAGGGTCCTCCAAAAACATTCAGTACTTC. It codes for CATQGGTGSSKNIQYF.

In its sample, this clonotype was seen a few times. The chain couples TRBV11-2 to TRBJ2-7; possibly TRBD1 or TRBD2 for D (5 bases each). This CDR3 region has 13 residues. Germline V gene sequence: CDR1 SGHAT, CDR2 FQNNGV. The ends were cut back, 2 bases at V and 7 bases at J, with 12 bases in the middle. CDR3 nucleotide sequence: TGTGCCAGCAGCTTATGGGACCCCGTAGAGCAGTACTTC. Translating gives CASSLWDPVEQYF.

The V call is TRBV12-3 or TRBV12-4, the J call TRBJ2-5; D is possibly TRBD2 (7 bases). Trimming left V 6 bases short and J 5 bases short, with 22 bases between. The CDR3 runs 16 residues. The CDR3 here is CASSSKGTGGRETQYF. The CDR3, as DNA: TGTGCCAGCAGCTCCAAGGGTACCGGGGGGCGGGAGACCCAGTACTTC.

This clonotype was seen a few times. This chain joins TRBV20-1 and TRBJ1-2; perhaps TRBD1 as D (5 bases). Germline lookup yields CDR1 DFQATT and CDR2 SNEGSKA (reference sequence). V lost 4 bases to trimming and J lost 2 bases, with 14 bases between them. This CDR3 has 14 amino acids. Here the CDR3 reads CSATELGVNYGYTF. CDR3 bases: TGCAGTGCTACGGAACTGGGGGTGAACTATGGCTACACCTTC.

The rearrangement links TRBV6-4 to TRBJ2-7; D call uncertain. The CDR3 has 13 residues. The V gene's germline CDR1 is MRHNA and CDR2 SNTAGT. V was shortened by 0 bases and J by 7 bases, with 10 bases between the two germline ends. CDR3 protein: CASSDSILNEQYF. In nucleotides, the CDR3 is TGTGCCAGCAGTGACTCGATTCTAAATGAGCAGTACTTC.

CDR3 sequence: CASSQEVGVDSRGEQYF. The CDR3 nucleotides read TGCGCCAGCAGCCAAGAAGTGGGTGTGGACAGCCGGGGTGAGCAGTACTTC. The chain combines TRBV4-3 with TRBJ2-4; tentatively, D is TRBD1 (6 bases). The CDR3 has 17 residues. From germline, CDR1 is LGHNA and CDR2 YSLEER. Trimming shortened V by 0 bases and J by 13 bases, and 25 bases separated the two germline ends.

This rearrangement joins TRBV6-5 to TRBJ2-7; the D gene is possibly TRBD2 (5 bases). CDR3 length equals 13 residues. Germline V gene sequence: CDR1 MNHEY, CDR2 SVGAGI. The V and J ends lost 6 bases and 3 bases respectively, with 12 bases between them. For the CDR3, the DNA is TGTGCCAGCAGGCGGGCGGGCAGCTACGAGCAGTACTTC. This sequence encodes CASRRAGSYEQYF.

This clonotype showed up just a few times. V is TRBV15 and J is TRBJ2-7; 7 nucleotides align to TRBD1. J gave up 3 bases and V 1 base, and 9 bases lay outside the gene matches. Germline CDR1 reads LNHNV; CDR2 reads YYDKDF (reference sequence). The CDR3 covers 16 residues. The CDR3 nucleotides are TGTGCCACCAGCAGAGCCCCTAAGGGACAGTACTACGAGCAGTACTTC. Translation gives CATSRAPKGQYYEQYF. Filled out from reference TRBV15 and TRBJ2-7, the complete variable domain reads DAMVIQNPRYQVTQFGKPVTLSCSQTLNHNVMYWYQQKSSQAPKLLFHYYDKDFNNEADTPDNFQSRRPNTSFCFLDIRSPGLGDTAMYLCATSRAPKGQYYEQYFGPGTRLTVT.

The chain employs TRBV11-2 and TRBJ1-6; D is perhaps TRBD1 (5 bases). The germline gives CDR1 SGHAT, CDR2 FQNNGV. V was cut by 5 bases and J by 8 bases, with 13 bases left in between. CDR3 length: 14 residues. CDR3 loop: CASSARDGYSPLHF. The CDR3 DNA reads as TGTGCCAGCAGCGCCCGGGACGGTTATTCACCCCTCCACTTT.